The T cell receptor beta chain described here comes from a study of T cell repertoires in cytomegalovirus infection. One entry per CDR3 protein results from TCRdb running MiXCR on the reads. The repertoire has some 900,000 distinct CDR3 sequences, 30% to 35% of them found once; the top ten carry roughly 12%. CDR3 length equals 14 residues. The germline V gene has CDR1 SEHNR and CDR2 FQNEAQ (reference sequence). Trimming cost V 0 bases and J 9 bases, with 12 bases left between them. Study results and caveats: It was HLA-C-restricted CMV-specific TCR beta clonotypes that dominated the response ex vivo. Frequencies of public TCR beta families were cumulated, and this identified carriers of CMV plus the relevant HLA.

Note on this clonotype: The antigen is not known.

The sequencing used cultured CD8+ T cells from PBMCs, collected from culture after CMV antigen stimulation. V is TRBV7-9 and J is TRBJ2-1, with a possible D match to TRBD1 (6 bases). The origin of this receptor is a human donor in good health (CMV status not recorded). Some clones in this sample may be carry-over from other donors' samples. In DNA, the CDR3 is TGTGCCAGCAGCTTAGCAGGCCCCAGGGGTGAGCAGTTCTTC. This sequence encodes CASSLAGPRGEQFF. Complete variable domain (other parts from reference TRBV7-9 and TRBJ2-1): DTGVSQNPRHKITKRGQNVTFRCDPISEHNRLYWYRQTLGQGPEFLTYFQNEAQLEKSRLLSDRFSAERPKGSFSTLEIQRTEQGDSAMYLCASSLAGPRGEQFFGPGTRLTVL.